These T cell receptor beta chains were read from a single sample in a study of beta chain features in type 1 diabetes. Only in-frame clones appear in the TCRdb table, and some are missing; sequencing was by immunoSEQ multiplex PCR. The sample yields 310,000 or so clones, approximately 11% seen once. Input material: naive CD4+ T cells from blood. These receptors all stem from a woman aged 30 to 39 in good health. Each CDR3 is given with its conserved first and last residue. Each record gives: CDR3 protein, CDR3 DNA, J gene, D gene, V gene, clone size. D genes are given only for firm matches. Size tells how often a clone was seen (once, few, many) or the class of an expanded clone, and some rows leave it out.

CASSLAAGDTGELFF	TGTGCTAGCAGCTTAGCAGCGGGCGACACCGGGGAGCTGTTTTTT	TRBJ2-2	NA	TRBV7-7	NA
CASSDPPGTANEKLFF	TGTGCCAGCAGTGATCCCCCCGGGACAGCTAATGAAAAACTGTTTTTT	TRBJ1-4	TRBD1	TRBV28	NA
CASSFGTASYEQYF	TGTGCCAGCAGCTTCGGGACAGCCTCCTACGAGCAGTACTTC	TRBJ2-7	TRBD1	TRBV7-9	NA
CSVRTGESGELFF	TGCAGCGTTCGAACAGGGGAAAGCGGGGAGCTGTTTTTT	TRBJ2-2	TRBD1	TRBV29-1	NA
CASLPGSEGSNEQFF	TGTGCCAGCCTCCCGGGGAGTGAAGGGAGCAATGAGCAGTTCTTC	TRBJ2-1	NA	TRBV28	NA
CASCASGFEQFF	TGTGCCAGTTGTGCCTCAGGGTTTGAGCAGTTCTTC	TRBJ2-1	NA	TRBV18	NA
CASGLAANTGELFF	TGTGCCAGCGGACTAGCGGCGAACACCGGGGAGCTGTTTTTT	TRBJ2-2	TRBD2	TRBV2	NA
CASSFGTGSYNEQFF	TGTGCCAGCAGCTTTGGGACAGGGTCATACAATGAGCAGTTCTTC	TRBJ2-1	TRBD1	TRBV5-4	few
CASSSGTSGSTDTQYF	TGTGCCAGCAGCTCGGGGACTAGCGGGAGCACAGATACGCAGTATTTT	TRBJ2-3	TRBD2	TRBV7-9	few
CASSLTSGNQPQHF	TGCGCCAGCAGCTTGACGTCGGGGAATCAGCCCCAGCATTTT	TRBJ1-5	NA	TRBV5-1	NA
CASSFSTDYGYTF	TGTGCCAGCAGCTTCTCGACAGACTATGGCTACACCTTC	TRBJ1-2	NA	TRBV7-3	NA
CASSPQGMGETQYF	TGTGCCAGCAGTCCGCAGGGTATGGGAGAGACCCAGTACTTC	TRBJ2-5	NA	TRBV28	NA
CASSYILAGPYEQYF	TGTGCCAGCAGTTACATACTAGCGGGCCCCTACGAGCAGTACTTC	TRBJ2-7	TRBD2	TRBV6-5	few
CASSVDSGRASYEQYF	TGTGCCAGCAGCGTAGACAGCGGGAGGGCCTCCTACGAGCAGTACTTC	TRBJ2-7	TRBD2	TRBV9	NA
CASSSQGAGHNEQFF	TGTGCCAGCAGTTCCCAGGGGGCCGGCCATAATGAGCAGTTCTTC	TRBJ2-1	TRBD1	TRBV2	NA
CASSLMASGNYNEQFF	TGTGCCAGCAGTTTAATGGCTAGCGGGAACTACAATGAGCAGTTCTTC	TRBJ2-1	TRBD2	TRBV28	NA
CSAENRGLTDTQYF	TGCAGCGCCGAGAACAGGGGGCTCACAGATACGCAGTATTTT	TRBJ2-3	TRBD1	TRBV29-1	few
CASSSPGLYGYTF	TGTGCCAGCAGTTCTCCGGGTCTCTATGGCTACACCTTC	TRBJ1-2	NA	TRBV28	NA
CASSQNAGTTDYGYTF	TGTGCCAGCAGCCAGAATGCAGGGACAACGGACTATGGCTACACCTTC	TRBJ1-2	NA	TRBV7-2	few
CASSQDQQWWVYEQYF	TGCGCCAGCAGCCAAGATCAACAGTGGTGGGTCTACGAGCAGTACTTC	TRBJ2-7	NA	TRBV4-1	NA
CASSTPSTADNEQFF	TGTGCCAGCAGCACCCCTAGCACTGCCGACAATGAGCAGTTCTTC	TRBJ2-1	NA	TRBV9	NA
CASSPQSGNTEAFF	TGTGCCAGCTCACCACAGTCAGGGAACACTGAAGCTTTCTTT	TRBJ1-1	NA	TRBV18	few
CAISVARGTDTQYF	TGTGCCATCAGTGTAGCGCGGGGCACAGATACGCAGTATTTT	TRBJ2-3	NA	TRBV10-3	NA
CASSIEGRGTQYF	TGTGCCAGTAGTATCGAGGGCCGGGGGACCCAGTACTTC	TRBJ2-5	NA	TRBV19	few
CASSYNPGVADTQYF	TGTGCCAGCAGTTATAACCCGGGAGTGGCAGATACGCAGTATTTT	TRBJ2-3	NA	TRBV6-5	NA
CASSLAGGETQYF	TGTGCCAGCAGCTTGGCAGGGGGAGAGACCCAGTACTTC	TRBJ2-5	TRBD1	TRBV5-4	NA
CATSRDRGANYGYTF	TGTGCCACCAGCAGAGATCGGGGAGCTAACTATGGCTACACCTTC	TRBJ1-2	NA	TRBV15	NA
CAWSDTGHRYEQYF	TGTGCCTGGAGTGACACGGGACACCGGTACGAGCAGTACTTC	TRBJ2-7	NA	TRBV30	few
CATKVWLAEDTQYF	TGTGCCACCAAAGTCTGGCTAGCGGAGGATACGCAGTATTTT	TRBJ2-3	TRBD2	TRBV28	NA
CASSLRTGGWGDTQYF	TGCGCCAGCAGCCTTAGGACAGGGGGCTGGGGAGATACGCAGTATTTT	TRBJ2-3	TRBD1	TRBV4-1	NA
CAISASGVEETQYF	TGTGCCATCAGTGCTAGCGGGGTTGAAGAGACCCAGTACTTC	TRBJ2-5	TRBD2	TRBV6-5	few
CASALGGRPYNEQFF	TGTGCTAGTGCCCTCGGGGGGAGGCCGTACAATGAGCAGTTCTTC	TRBJ2-1	TRBD2	TRBV12-5	NA
CASRPQGPYEQYF	TGTGCCAGCAGGCCGCAGGGTCCCTACGAGCAGTACTTC	TRBJ2-7	NA	TRBV11-2	NA
CASSFADRAYNEQFF	TGTGCCAGCAGCTTCGCGGACAGGGCCTACAATGAGCAGTTCTTC	TRBJ2-1	TRBD1	TRBV7-2	NA
CASTITGVAFF	TGTGCCAGCACTATAACAGGGGTTGCTTTCTTT	TRBJ1-1	TRBD1	TRBV6-6	NA
CASSQDTSGEQEEQYF	TGTGCCAGCAGCCAAGATACTAGCGGGGAGCAGGAGGAGCAGTACTTC	TRBJ2-7	TRBD2	TRBV4-2	NA
CASSFYQRDGEFF	TGTGCCAGCAGTTTTTATCAGCGGGATGGGGAGTTCTTC	TRBJ2-1	TRBD2	TRBV27	NA
CASSFQRTGSYEQYF	TGTGCCAGCAGCTTCCAACGGACAGGGTCCTACGAGCAGTACTTC	TRBJ2-7	TRBD1	TRBV7-9	few
CASSPGDSNQPQHF	TGTGCCAGCAGCCCAGGGGATAGCAATCAGCCCCAGCATTTT	TRBJ1-5	NA	TRBV6-1	NA
CASSVRRGALNEQFF	TGTGCCAGCAGCGTACGTCGGGGAGCATTAAATGAGCAGTTCTTC	TRBJ2-1	NA	TRBV9	NA
CAWSPGLAGAGQYF	TGTGCCTGGAGTCCGGGACTAGCGGGAGCTGGGCAGTACTTC	TRBJ2-7	TRBD2	TRBV30	few
CASSFLTSSYNEQFF	TGTGCCAGCAGCTTTCTAACGAGCTCCTACAATGAGCAGTTCTTC	TRBJ2-1	NA	TRBV7-9	NA
CASSPTAPAGFDQPQHF	TGTGCCAGCAGTCCAACCGCCCCGGCCGGGTTCGATCAGCCCCAGCATTTT	TRBJ1-5	NA	TRBV27	NA
CASSPGQGSVETQYF	TGTGCCAGCAGCCCCGGACAGGGGAGTGTGGAGACCCAGTACTTC	TRBJ2-5	TRBD1	TRBV7-2	NA
CASSLAEPGELFF	TGTGCCAGCAGCTTAGCGGAGCCCGGGGAGCTGTTTTTT	TRBJ2-2	NA	TRBV7-2	NA
CASSRRTSGNPNYNNEQFF	TGTGCCAGCAGCCGACGGACTAGCGGGAACCCCAATTACAACAATGAGCAGTTCTTC	TRBJ2-1	TRBD2	TRBV7-3	NA
CASSYWGIPGADTGELFF	TGCGCCAGCAGCTACTGGGGAATCCCAGGGGCGGACACCGGGGAGCTGTTTTTT	TRBJ2-2	NA	TRBV5-1	few
CASSPTPTGPSSGANVLTF	TGTGCCAGCTCCCCAACCCCGACAGGACCGAGCTCTGGGGCCAACGTCCTGACTTTC	TRBJ2-6	NA	TRBV18	NA